These T cell receptor beta chains were read from a single sample in a study of vaccination effects on CD4 cells after COVID-19. No antigen has been identified for these receptors. Assay: immunoSEQ multiplex PCR; the TCRdb copy retains only in-frame clones and omits some. This repertoire shows approximately 29,000 clones, 70% to 85% found once; its top ten account for around 30%. The input for sequencing was CD4+ T cells from PBMCs cultured with a peptide pool, taken before COVID-19 vaccination. The receptors shown here come from a human donor who had a prior SARS-CoV-2 infection. CDR3s include the opening cysteine and the closing phenylalanine or tryptophan. Fields, in order: J gene, V gene, CDR3 protein.

J gene: TRBJ2-5
V gene: TRBV30
CDR3 protein: CAWSVQGTGTQYF

J gene: TRBJ1-1
V gene: TRBV6-2/TRBV6-3
CDR3 protein: CASSHRQGGTEAFF

J gene: TRBJ2-1
V gene: TRBV6-2/TRBV6-3
CDR3 protein: CASSLLAGGYNEQFF

J gene: TRBJ2-7
V gene: TRBV6-5
CDR3 protein: CASTPGLAYEQYF

J gene: TRBJ2-5
V gene: TRBV19
CDR3 protein: CASSIWLAGGQETQYF

J gene: TRBJ1-2
V gene: TRBV19
CDR3 protein: CASQSGRANYGYTF

J gene: TRBJ2-3
V gene: TRBV5-4
CDR3 protein: CASSLRYRVADTQYF

J gene: TRBJ1-1
V gene: TRBV7-9
CDR3 protein: CASSPAGTGGVGEAFF

J gene: TRBJ2-2
V gene: TRBV3-1/TRBV3-2
CDR3 protein: CASRAGISSGELFF

J gene: TRBJ1-6
V gene: TRBV18
CDR3 protein: CASSRRGGRYSPLHF

J gene: TRBJ2-7
V gene: TRBV9
CDR3 protein: CASSAAPGGYEQYF

J gene: TRBJ2-7
V gene: TRBV19
CDR3 protein: CASSIGGGGAYEQYF

J gene: TRBJ2-7
V gene: TRBV2
CDR3 protein: CASSGRTYEQYF

J gene: TRBJ2-1
V gene: TRBV9
CDR3 protein: CASSVGASSSYNEQFF

J gene: TRBJ1-1
V gene: TRBV27
CDR3 protein: CASTFTRVEVATEAFF

J gene: TRBJ2-7
V gene: TRBV20-1
CDR3 protein: CSASRRGPYEQYF

J gene: TRBJ1-1
V gene: TRBV5-1
CDR3 protein: CASSYRGNTEAFF

J gene: TRBJ1-1
V gene: TRBV7-2
CDR3 protein: CASSWGGQLDTEAFF

J gene: TRBJ2-1
V gene: TRBV11-2
CDR3 protein: CASSLPWAVNEQFF

J gene: TRBJ1-2
V gene: TRBV5-4
CDR3 protein: CASSAMTGAVYGYTF

J gene: TRBJ2-2
V gene: TRBV7-2
CDR3 protein: CASRTGTTTAGELFF

J gene: TRBJ1-4
V gene: TRBV5-1
CDR3 protein: CASSLEFGATNEKLFF

J gene: TRBJ2-7
V gene: TRBV2
CDR3 protein: CASSSQYEQYF

J gene: TRBJ2-5
V gene: TRBV3-1/TRBV3-2
CDR3 protein: CASSRTGRETQYF

J gene: TRBJ2-7
V gene: TRBV7-6
CDR3 protein: CASSTTGLRAPTYEQYF

J gene: TRBJ1-4
V gene: TRBV5-4
CDR3 protein: CASSQGQGRNEKLFF

J gene: TRBJ1-3
V gene: TRBV18
CDR3 protein: CASSPQGVSGNTIYF

J gene: TRBJ2-2
V gene: TRBV3-1/TRBV3-2
CDR3 protein: CASSQEGTSGRATGELFF

J gene: TRBJ2-1
V gene: TRBV4-1
CDR3 protein: CASSQTGAEGGEQFF

J gene: TRBJ1-3
V gene: TRBV5-1
CDR3 protein: CASSFGKGTGENNGGNTIYF

J gene: TRBJ1-2
V gene: TRBV29-1
CDR3 protein: CSVETGDTGGDGYTF

J gene: TRBJ1-5
V gene: TRBV28
CDR3 protein: CASSPDRAGNQPQHF

J gene: TRBJ2-2
V gene: TRBV6-2/TRBV6-3
CDR3 protein: CASSYSSSGSRPNTGELFF

J gene: TRBJ2-3
V gene: TRBV6-5
CDR3 protein: CASSYSGFDGYTQYF

J gene: TRBJ2-1
V gene: TRBV11-1
CDR3 protein: CASSLSLAYNEQFF

J gene: TRBJ2-3
V gene: TRBV3-1/TRBV3-2
CDR3 protein: CASSQEQGADTQYF

J gene: TRBJ1-1
V gene: TRBV7-9
CDR3 protein: CASSPPWTGADYTEAFF

J gene: TRBJ2-3
V gene: TRBV29-1
CDR3 protein: CSVVARFDTQYF

J gene: TRBJ2-5
V gene: TRBV11-2
CDR3 protein: CASSLEYSGSNTQYF

J gene: TRBJ2-5
V gene: TRBV18
CDR3 protein: CASSPVAGGPGETQYF

J gene: TRBJ2-5
V gene: TRBV3-1/TRBV3-2
CDR3 protein: CASSQGGETQYF

J gene: TRBJ1-6
V gene: TRBV19
CDR3 protein: CASSVTGGNNSPLHF